A single sample gave rise to the 7 T cell receptor beta chains below, sequenced in a study of cytomegalovirus exposure and HLA in healthy donors. The repertoire was sequenced with immunoSEQ multiplex PCR; TCRdb's copy has only in-frame clones and lacks some. The sample carries 180,000 or so clones, roughly 86% recorded once. Sequenced input: PBMCs. These receptors were taken from a man aged 18-30 years in good health and CMV-seropositive.

The chain carries TRBV6-5 and TRBJ1-5; tentative D call: TRBD1 (5 bases). The CDR3 has 15 amino acids. The germline V gene has CDR1 MNHEY and CDR2 SVGAGI. Between the trimmed V and J ends, which lost 0 bases and 6 bases, there was a span of 12 bases. The CDR3, as DNA: TGTGCCAGCAGTTACTCTGGGGGGACGGCTCAGCCCCAGCATTTT. Amino acids: CASSYSGGTAQPQHF.

The J gene is TRBJ1-5, the V gene TRBV28, with D unclear. Germline CDR1 MDHEN, CDR2 SYDVKM. The V and J ends lost 3 bases and 5 bases respectively, with 14 bases between them. The CDR3 has 15 residues. CDR3 protein: CASSFGGVSHQPQHF. DNA for the CDR3: TGTGCCAGCAGTTTTGGAGGAGTTAGTCATCAGCCCCAGCATTTT.

This sequence joins TRBV4-3 and TRBJ1-5, with D uncertain. The CDR3 loop spans 15 amino acids. CDR1 and CDR2 (germline): LGHNA, YSLEER. V was trimmed by 0 bases and J by 7 bases, leaving 13 bases between them. CDR3 region: CASSQEVRIGQPQHF. CDR3 nucleotides: TGCGCCAGCAGCCAAGAAGTGCGGATCGGGCAGCCCCAGCATTTT.

This clone was counted once. V gene TRBV10-3 combines with J gene TRBJ1-2, with TRBD1 identical over 7 bases. The germline gives CDR1 ENHRY, CDR2 SYGVKD. V lost 2 bases, J lost 3 bases, and 12 bases stayed unmatched. The CDR3 spans 17 residues. The CDR3 region is CAISEPGKGAGYYGYTF. The CDR3 bases are TGTGCCATCAGTGAGCCAGGAAAGGGGGCCGGATACTATGGCTACACCTTC.

V is TRBV10-3 and J is TRBJ2-3; maybe TRBD2 (6 bases). The CDR3 runs 15 residues. V was shortened by 0 bases and J by 5 bases, with 12 bases between the two germline ends. Germline V CDR1 and CDR2: ENHRY, SYGVKD. CDR3 in amino acids: CAISESAGSGDTQYF. CDR3 DNA sequence: TGTGCCATCAGTGAGTCAGCGGGTTCTGGAGATACGCAGTATTTT.

In this sample, this clone turned up a few times. The chain carries TRBV5-7 and TRBJ2-7, with D perhaps matching TRBD1 (6 bases). TRBV5-7 is labeled an ORF, and its function is uncertain. V was trimmed by 6 bases and J by 4 bases, leaving 26 bases between them. The CDR3 is 17 amino acids. CDR3 in amino acids: CASTSCLISGVVYEQYF. In DNA form, the CDR3 reads TGTGCCAGCACCTCTTGCCTCATTTCAGGGGTCGTGTACGAGCAGTACTTC.

The chain carries TRBV11-2 and TRBJ2-1, with TRBD2 matching over 7 bases. Losses at the gene ends were 5 bases for V and 3 bases for J; bases not matched to a gene: 13. Germline CDR1 SGHAT, CDR2 FQNNGV. The CDR3 length is 17 residues. Here the CDR3 DNA reads TGTGCCAGCAGCCCCCAGAGGCCTAGCGGATTCTACAATGAGCAGTTCTTC. Translated, it gives CASSPQRPSGFYNEQFF.